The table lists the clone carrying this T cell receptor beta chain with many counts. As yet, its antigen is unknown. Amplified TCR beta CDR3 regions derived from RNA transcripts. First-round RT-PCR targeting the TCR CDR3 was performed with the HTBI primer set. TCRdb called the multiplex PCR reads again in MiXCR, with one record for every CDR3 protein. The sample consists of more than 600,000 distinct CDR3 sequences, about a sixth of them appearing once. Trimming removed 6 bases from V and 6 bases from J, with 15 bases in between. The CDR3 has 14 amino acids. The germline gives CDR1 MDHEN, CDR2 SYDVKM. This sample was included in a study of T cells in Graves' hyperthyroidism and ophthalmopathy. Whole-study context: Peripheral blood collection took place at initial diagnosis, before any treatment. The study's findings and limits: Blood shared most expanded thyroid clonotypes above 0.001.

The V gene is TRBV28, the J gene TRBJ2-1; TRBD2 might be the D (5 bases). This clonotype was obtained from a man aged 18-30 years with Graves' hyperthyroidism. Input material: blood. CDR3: CASSLTGNINEQFF. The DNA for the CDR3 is TGTGCCAGCAGCCTAACGGGGAATATCAATGAGCAGTTCTTC.